Shown below are 4 T cell receptor beta chains from a single sample sequenced in a study of CD4 T cells in relation to SARS-CoV-2 and coronaviruses. Before the COVID-19 pandemic, during about 2010-2018, CD4+ T cells were taken from unexposed donors. The cells were cultured for 10 days before CD4+ T cells were isolated. These receptors' targets are unknown. Assay used: immunoSEQ multiplex PCR; TCRdb lists only in-frame clones, some missing. This table has around 18,000 clones, 60% to 75% appearing once. The sequencing input was CD4+ T cells from PBMCs, cultured in vitro. The receptors come from a human donor in good health.

The rearrangement joins TRBV5-5 to TRBJ2-2; 8 positions match TRBD1. The CDR3 is 16 amino acids. Losses at the gene ends were 1 base for V and 6 bases for J; bases not matched to a gene: 8. The germline V gene encodes CDR1 SGHKS and CDR2 YYEKEE (reference sequence). The CDR3 here is CASSLYSGGFPGELFF. The CDR3 region has the DNA TGTGCCAGCAGCTTGTACTCAGGGGGCTTCCCCGGGGAGCTGTTTTTT.

The chain combines TRBV11-2 with TRBJ2-7, with 7 bases identical to TRBD2. V shed 3 bases, J shed 1 base, and the junction held 6 bases outside the gene matches. The CDR3 runs to 15 residues. Germline CDR1 SGHAT, CDR2 FQNNGV. CDR3 coding DNA: TGTGCCAGCAGCTTTGGTTCGGGAGGTTCCTACGAGCAGTACTTC. The encoded protein is CASSFGSGGSYEQYF.

This clone was counted once. The chain joins TRBV6-6 to TRBJ1-2; tentative D call: TRBD1 (5 bases). The ends were cut back, 7 bases at V and 7 bases at J, with 10 bases in the middle. Per germline, CDR1 MNHNY and CDR2 SVGAGI (reference sequence). The CDR3 is 11 amino acids. CDR3: CASTGFGGYTF. For the CDR3, the DNA is TGTGCCAGCACAGGGTTTGGTGGCTACACCTTC.

This clone appeared a single time. V is TRBV7-2 and J is TRBJ2-1; possibly TRBD2 for D (6 bases). V gave up 5 bases and J gave up 5 bases, with 16 bases separating them. Germline CDR1 SGHTA, CDR2 FQGNSA. CDR3 size: 15 residues. This CDR3 reads CASSPAGRPNNEQFF. The CDR3 coding sequence is TGTGCCAGCAGCCCCGCGGGGCGGCCCAACAATGAGCAGTTCTTC. The full variable domain, with the rest looked up from reference TRBV7-2 and TRBJ2-1, is GAGVSQSPSNKVTEKGKDVELRCDPISGHTALYWYRQSLGQGLEFLIYFQGNSAPDKSGLPSDRFSAERTGGSVSTLTIQRTQQEDSAVYLCASSPAGRPNNEQFFGPGTRLTVL.